This TCR beta chain was recovered during a study of T cell responses to AZD1222 COVID-19 vaccine. The protocol was immunoSEQ multiplex PCR, while the TCRdb copy is restricted to in-frame clones and leaves out a portion. Of 97,000 or so clones in the sample, roughly 84% were seen once. Notes on the study in general: As reported, nearly half of all spike-specific TCRs target variant regions that are unmutated.

The V and J ends lost 6 bases and 6 bases, in that order; junction bases with no gene match: 6. The length of the CDR3 is 13 residues. Germline CDR1 reads SGHNT; CDR2 reads YYREEE (reference sequence). On this clone itself: The antigen remains undetermined.

This TCR was sampled from an adult in good health. The chain is built from TRBV5-4 and TRBJ1-2, with 9 bases identical to TRBD1. Sequencing used peripheral blood, obtained on day 0 of AZD1222 vaccination. In DNA, the CDR3 is TGTGCCAGCAAAAAAACAGGGGGCGATGGCTACACCTTC. The encoded protein is CASKKTGGDGYTF.